The 5 T cell receptor beta chains in this list originate from one sample, sequenced in a study of early T cells in non-severe SARS-CoV-2 infection. Via MiXCR, TCRdb re-called the 5' RACE reads, giving one row per CDR3 protein. Of over 85,000 distinct CDR3 sequences listed, around 13% are singletons. The sample consisted of whole blood. Every receptor here comes from an adult who was a healthcare worker with PCR-confirmed SARS-CoV-2 infection or an uninfected control (not recorded which).

On this clonotype itself: Possible read error: a much larger clone is one base away. The chain links TRBV20-1 to TRBJ1-5, with D possibly TRBD1 on 6 matching bases. CDR3 size: 19 residues. V lost 2 bases to trimming and J lost 0 bases, with 23 bases between them. Germline loops: CDR1 DFQATT, CDR2 SNEGSKA (reference sequence). Written as DNA, the CDR3 is TGCAGTGCTAGACCTAGGGGACAAGTAGACTTCAGTAGCAATCAGCCCCAGCATTTT. Translating it yields CSARPRGQVDFSSNQPQHF.

At least ten counts were recorded for this clonotype. This chain links TRBV6-6 with TRBJ1-1; no clear D gene. The CDR3 is 13 residues long. The germline CDR1 and CDR2 sequences are MNHNY and SVGAGI (reference sequence). V was trimmed by 0 bases and J by 4 bases, leaving 6 bases between them. CDR3 residues: CASSYSWGTEAFF. The CDR3 region has the DNA TGTGCCAGCAGTTACTCATGGGGCACTGAAGCTTTCTTT.

The gene calls are TRBV20-1 and TRBJ2-7, with 10 bases identical to TRBD2. The CDR3 has 13 amino acids. The ends lost 5 bases at V and 5 bases at J; junction bases unmatched: 6. The V gene's germline CDR1 is DFQATT and CDR2 SNEGSKA (reference sequence). CDR3 residues: CSAVLAGVNEQYF. The CDR3 coding sequence is TGCAGTGCTGTTCTAGCGGGAGTAAACGAGCAGTACTTC.

The table lists this clonotype with many counts. The chain recombines TRBV7-9 with TRBJ2-2; D is undetermined. This CDR3 comprises 14 residues. CDR1 and CDR2 (germline): SEHNR, FQNEAQ (reference sequence). Trimming took 1 base from V and 7 from J, leaving 10 bases between them. CDR3 DNA sequence: TGTGCCAGCAGCTTAGAAGGAGTCAACGGGGAGCTGTTTTTT. Translated, it gives CASSLEGVNGELFF. Using reference TRBV7-9 and TRBJ2-2 for the parts outside the CDR3, the full variable domain is DTGVSQNPRHKITKRGQNVTFRCDPISEHNRLYWYRQTLGQGPEFLTYFQNEAQLEKSRLLSDRFSAERPKGSFSTLEIQRTEQGDSAMYLCASSLEGVNGELFFGEGSRLTVL.

This clonotype was counted only a few times. J is TRBJ2-2 and V is TRBV29-1; the D gene is possibly TRBD2 (6 bases). The CDR3 sequence is 15 residues long. The germline gives CDR1 SQVTM, CDR2 ANQGSEA. V was shortened by 6 bases and J by 0 bases, with 14 bases between the two germline ends. Here the CDR3 DNA reads TGCAGCGTGCGGGGAGAAACTTCGAACACCGGGGAGCTGTTTTTT. It encodes CSVRGETSNTGELFF.